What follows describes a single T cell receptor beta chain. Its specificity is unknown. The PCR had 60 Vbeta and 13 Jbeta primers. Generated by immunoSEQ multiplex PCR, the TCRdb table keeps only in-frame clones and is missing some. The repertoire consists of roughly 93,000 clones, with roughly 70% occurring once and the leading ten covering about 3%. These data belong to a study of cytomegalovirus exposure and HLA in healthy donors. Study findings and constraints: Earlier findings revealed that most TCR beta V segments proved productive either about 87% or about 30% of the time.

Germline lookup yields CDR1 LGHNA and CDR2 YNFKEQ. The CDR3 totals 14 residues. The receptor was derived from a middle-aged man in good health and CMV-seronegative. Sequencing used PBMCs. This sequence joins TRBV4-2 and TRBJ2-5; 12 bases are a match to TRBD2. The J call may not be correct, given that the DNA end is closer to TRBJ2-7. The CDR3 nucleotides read TGTGCCAGCAGCCAGGGACTAGCGGGCTACGAGCAGTACTTC. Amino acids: CASSQGLAGYEQYF.